Listed here are 3 T cell receptor beta chains from one sample, sequenced in a study of blood T cells in healthy people across ages. The second PCR ran about 6 to 12 cycles with a sample-barcoded 5' primer and J-beta primers. Via MiXCR, TCRdb re-called the 5' RACE reads, giving one row per CDR3 protein. This sample has approximately 490,000 distinct CDR3 sequences, with less than 25% found just once. The sample was also linked to a second study, of T cells of mothers and their children.

Material for sequencing was blood. These receptors all come from a boy between 5 and 17 years old in good health.

This clonotype was counted a few times. The chain is built from TRBV20-1 and TRBJ1-6; a possible D gene is TRBD1 (5 bases). The V and J ends lost 6 bases and 4 bases respectively, with 28 bases between them. In germline, CDR1 is DFQATT, CDR2 SNEGSKA (reference sequence). The CDR3 is made up of 19 amino acids. CDR3 DNA: TGCAGTGCAGACTTCTGGGGCCAAGAAAGGGGCTCATATAATTCACCCCTCCACTTT. Protein product: CSADFWGQERGSYNSPLHF.

The chain links TRBV7-9 to TRBJ2-2, with D possibly TRBD1 on 6 matching bases. The CDR3 is made up of 14 amino acids. The V gene's germline CDR1 is SEHNR and CDR2 FQNEAQ (reference sequence). V lost 7 bases and J 6 bases, leaving 15 bases between the germline ends. The CDR3 reads CASTSQGRAGELFF. The CDR3, as DNA: TGTGCCAGCACCTCCCAGGGGAGAGCCGGGGAGCTGTTTTTT.

This clonotype showed up just a few times. Germline and junction disagree at one end, which may indicate a read error. V gene TRBV28 combines with J gene TRBJ1-1; D ambiguous. The length of the CDR3 is 13 residues. CDR1 MDHEN and CDR2 SYDVKM come from the germline V gene. CDR3 residues: CASSTERNTEALF. The DNA for the CDR3 is TGTGCCAGCAGTACGGAGAGGAACACTGAAGCTCTCTTT.